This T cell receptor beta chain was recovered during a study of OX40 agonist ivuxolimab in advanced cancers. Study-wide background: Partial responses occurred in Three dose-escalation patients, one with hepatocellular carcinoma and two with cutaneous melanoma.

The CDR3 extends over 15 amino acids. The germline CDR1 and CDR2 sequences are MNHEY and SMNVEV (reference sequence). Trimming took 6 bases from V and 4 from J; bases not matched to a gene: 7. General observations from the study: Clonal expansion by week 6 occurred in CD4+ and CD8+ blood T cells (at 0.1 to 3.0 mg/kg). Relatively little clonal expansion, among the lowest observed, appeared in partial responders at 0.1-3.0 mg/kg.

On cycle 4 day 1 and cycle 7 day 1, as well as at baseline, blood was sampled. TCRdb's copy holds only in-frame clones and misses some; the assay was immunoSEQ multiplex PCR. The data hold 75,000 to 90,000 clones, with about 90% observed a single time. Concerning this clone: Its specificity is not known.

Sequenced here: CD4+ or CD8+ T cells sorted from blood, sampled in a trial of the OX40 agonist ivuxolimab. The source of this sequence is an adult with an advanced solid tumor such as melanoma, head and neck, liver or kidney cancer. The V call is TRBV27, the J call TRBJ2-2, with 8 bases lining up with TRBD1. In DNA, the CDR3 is TGTGCCAGCAGCCGGGACAGGATGAGCACCGGGGAGCTGTTTTTT. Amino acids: CASSRDRMSTGELFF.